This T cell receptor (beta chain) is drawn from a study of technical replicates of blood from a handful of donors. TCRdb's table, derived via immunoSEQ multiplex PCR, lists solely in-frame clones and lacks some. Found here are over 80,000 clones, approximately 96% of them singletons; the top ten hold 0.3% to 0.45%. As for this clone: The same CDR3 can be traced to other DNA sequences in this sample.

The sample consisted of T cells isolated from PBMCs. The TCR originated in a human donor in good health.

The CDR3 region is CASSVSGRAYNEQFF. CDR3 DNA sequence: TGTGCCAGCAGCGTTAGCGGGAGGGCCTACAATGAGCAGTTCTTC. V usage is TRBV9 and J usage is TRBJ2-1; 11 nucleotides line up with TRBD2. Germline CDR1 reads SGDLS; CDR2 reads YYNGEE. The CDR3 extends over 15 amino acids. V lost 2 bases and J lost 2; bases outside the gene matches: 0.